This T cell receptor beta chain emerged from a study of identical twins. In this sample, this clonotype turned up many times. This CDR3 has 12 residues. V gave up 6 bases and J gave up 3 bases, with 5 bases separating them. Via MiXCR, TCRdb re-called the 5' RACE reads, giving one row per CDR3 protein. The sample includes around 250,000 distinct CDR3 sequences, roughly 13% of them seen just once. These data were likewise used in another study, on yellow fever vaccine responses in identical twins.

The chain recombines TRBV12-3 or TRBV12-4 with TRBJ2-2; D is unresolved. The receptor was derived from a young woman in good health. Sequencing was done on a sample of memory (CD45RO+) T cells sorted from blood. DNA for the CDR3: TGTGCCAGCAGCCCCTACACCGGGGAGCTGTTTTTT. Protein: CASSPYTGELFF.